These 15 T cell receptor beta chains share one sample of origin, sequenced in a study of OX40 agonist ivuxolimab in advanced cancers. The protocol was immunoSEQ multiplex PCR, while the TCRdb copy is restricted to in-frame clones and leaves out a portion. Of 60,000 to 75,000 clones in the sample, roughly 84% were seen once. The material sequenced was CD4+ or CD8+ T cells sorted from blood, taken in a trial of the OX40 agonist ivuxolimab. The receptors here all came from an adult with an advanced solid tumor such as melanoma, head and neck, liver or kidney cancer.

The chain recombines TRBV7-2 with TRBJ1-4, with 9 bases lining up with TRBD1. Losses at the gene ends were 2 bases for V and 5 bases for J; bases not matched to a gene: 3. CDR1 and CDR2 from the germline V gene are SGHTA and FQGNSA. The CDR3 runs to 15 residues. The CDR3 loop is CASSLSGTGNEKLFF. The CDR3 DNA reads TGTGCCAGCAGCTTATCCGGGACAGGGAATGAAAAACTGTTTTTT. The full variable domain, with the rest looked up from reference TRBV7-2 and TRBJ1-4, is GAGVSQSPSNKVTEKGKDVELRCDPISGHTALYWYRQSLGQGLEFLIYFQGNSAPDKSGLPSDRFSAERTGGSVSTLTIQRTQQEDSAVYLCASSLSGTGNEKLFFGSGTQLSVL.

The V call is TRBV25-1, the J call TRBJ2-7; D may be TRBD2 (6 bases). Germline V lookup: CDR1 MGHDK, CDR2 SYGVNS. V lost 4 bases to trimming and J lost 6 bases, with 16 bases between them. This CDR3 comprises 14 residues. The CDR3: CASSARLGSSEQYF. The DNA for the CDR3 is TGTGCCAGCAGTGCGAGACTAGGGAGCAGCGAGCAGTACTTC.

The chain has TRBV7-2 and TRBJ2-3, with TRBD2 matching over 8 bases. Germline loops: CDR1 SGHTA, CDR2 FQGNSA. The V and J ends lost 8 bases and 2 bases, in that order; junction bases with no gene match: 6. CDR3 length: 14 amino acids. The CDR3 bases are TGTGCCAGCCGGGGGGGGCAGATCACAGATACGCAGTATTTT. It translates to CASRGGQITDTQYF.

Only a few counts were recorded for this clone. V is TRBV30 and J is TRBJ1-5; TRBD1 is a possible D gene (5 bases). The length of the CDR3 is 13 residues. The V end lost 1 base, the J end lost 6 bases, and 10 bases lay between the germline ends. Germline V lookup: CDR1 GTSNPN, CDR2 SVGIG (reference sequence). CDR3 amino acids: CAWSGSGGQPQHF. CDR3 nucleotide sequence: TGTGCCTGGAGTGGGTCCGGGGGTCAGCCCCAGCATTTT. Based on the CDR3 plus reference TRBV30 and TRBJ1-5, the full variable domain is SQTIHQWPATLVQPVGSPLSLECTVEGTSNPNLYWYRQAAGRGLQLLFYSVGIGQISSEVPQNLSASRPQDRQFILSSKKLLLSDSGFYLCAWSGSGGQPQHFGDGTRLSIL.

The chain employs TRBV23-1 and TRBJ2-1; D possibly corresponds to TRBD2 (6 bases). TRBV23-1 is an ORF, and what it does is uncertain. This CDR3 is built from 15 residues. V was trimmed by 3 bases and J by 8 bases, leaving 17 bases between them. The CDR3 sequence is CASSQGSGPPHEQFF. The DNA of the CDR3 is TGCGCCAGCAGTCAGGGTAGCGGTCCCCCCCATGAGCAGTTCTTC.

This rearrangement joins TRBV5-1 to TRBJ1-4; 7 nucleotides match TRBD1. The ends lost 3 bases at V and 8 bases at J; junction bases unmatched: 10. Germline-derived CDR1 and CDR2 are SGHRS and YFSETQ. The CDR3 has 15 amino acids. CDR3 amino acids: CASSSGQLNDEKLFF. The CDR3 DNA sequence: TGCGCCAGCAGCTCGGGACAGCTAAATGACGAAAAACTGTTTTTT.

V usage is TRBV7-2 and J usage is TRBJ2-7; D not resolved. Germline-derived CDR1 and CDR2 are SGHTA and FQGNSA. The CDR3 is 12 residues long. V lost 3 bases to trimming and J lost 3 bases, with 6 bases between them. Here the CDR3 reads CASSLAIYEQYF. The CDR3 DNA reads as TGTGCCAGCAGCTTGGCAATCTACGAGCAGTACTTC.

V gene TRBV7-2 combines with J gene TRBJ2-5; 8 bases agree with TRBD1. There are 14 residues in the CDR3. Trimming removed 3 bases from V and 9 bases from J; junction bases left unmatched: 9. Germline CDR1 reads SGHTA; CDR2 reads FQGNSA. The CDR3 loop reads CASSLDRAREAQYF. The CDR3 nucleotides are TGTGCCAGCAGCTTGGACAGGGCCAGGGAGGCCCAGTACTTC.

The V gene is TRBV25-1, the J gene TRBJ2-1, with a weak D call TRBD1 (6 bases). Trimming took 5 bases from V and 7 from J, leaving 18 bases between them. Germline V gene data show CDR1 as MGHDK and CDR2 as SYGVNS. The CDR3 contains 15 residues. The CDR3 DNA follows: TGTGCCAGCAGTTTCGGACAGCTTCTGGGGAATGAGCAGTTCTTC. Translating it yields CASSFGQLLGNEQFF.

This chain connects TRBV2 to TRBJ2-7, with D tentatively TRBD1 or TRBD2 (6 bases each). The CDR3 runs 13 residues. V lost 7 bases and J 5 bases, leaving 15 bases between the germline ends. Germline loops: CDR1 SNHLY, CDR2 FYNNEI. CDR3 loop: CASTRDTDDEQYF. CDR3 coding DNA: TGTGCCAGCACGCGGGACACCGACGACGAGCAGTACTTC.

Comment on this clone: Distinct nucleotide sequences in the sample also encode this CDR3. The chain's CDR3 is CAWSVGETQYF. The DNA of the CDR3 is TGTGCCTGGAGTGTCGGGGAGACCCAGTACTTC. The V and J genes are TRBV30 and TRBJ2-5, with D hard to call. The germline gives CDR1 GTSNPN, CDR2 SVGIG (reference sequence). This CDR3 contains 11 residues. The V end lost 0 bases, the J end lost 5 bases, and 4 bases lay between the germline ends.

This clone was counted a single time. The gene calls are TRBV11-3 and TRBJ1-2, with D unclear. Germline V CDR1 and CDR2: SGHNT, YENEEA. There are 13 residues in the CDR3. The germline V and J ends were trimmed by 5 bases and 7 bases, with 14 bases remaining between them. CDR3 loop: CASSDRSGVGYTF. The CDR3 DNA is TGTGCCAGCAGCGACCGTAGTGGGGTTGGCTACACCTTC.

The rearrangement links TRBV10-3 to TRBJ2-2, with D tentatively TRBD1 (6 bases). The V and J ends lost 3 bases and 5 bases respectively, with 13 bases between them. This CDR3 contains 15 residues. Germline V lookup: CDR1 ENHRY, CDR2 SYGVKD. The CDR3 sequence: CAISEVDSQTGELFF. CDR3 DNA sequence: TGTGCCATCAGTGAAGTGGACAGTCAGACCGGGGAGCTGTTTTTT.

CDR3 sequence (DNA): TGCGCCAGCAGCCAAGGGCGGGGTGAGGACAATCAGCCCCAGCATTTT. Translation gives CASSQGRGEDNQPQHF. The V and J genes are TRBV4-1 and TRBJ1-5; D remains unclear. The V gene's germline CDR1 is MGHRA and CDR2 YSYEKL. The V end was cut by 1 base, the J end by 3 bases, with 13 bases between. The CDR3 extends over 16 amino acids.

CDR3 DNA: TGCGCCAGCAGCCAAGAATCTACTTCGCATTCACCCCTCCACTTT. Residues: CASSQESTSHSPLHF. The V gene is TRBV4-3, the J gene TRBJ1-6, with unresolved D. This CDR3 is built from 15 residues. Germline values: CDR1 LGHNA, CDR2 YSLEER. Between the trimmed V and J ends, which lost 0 bases and 8 bases, there was a span of 11 bases.